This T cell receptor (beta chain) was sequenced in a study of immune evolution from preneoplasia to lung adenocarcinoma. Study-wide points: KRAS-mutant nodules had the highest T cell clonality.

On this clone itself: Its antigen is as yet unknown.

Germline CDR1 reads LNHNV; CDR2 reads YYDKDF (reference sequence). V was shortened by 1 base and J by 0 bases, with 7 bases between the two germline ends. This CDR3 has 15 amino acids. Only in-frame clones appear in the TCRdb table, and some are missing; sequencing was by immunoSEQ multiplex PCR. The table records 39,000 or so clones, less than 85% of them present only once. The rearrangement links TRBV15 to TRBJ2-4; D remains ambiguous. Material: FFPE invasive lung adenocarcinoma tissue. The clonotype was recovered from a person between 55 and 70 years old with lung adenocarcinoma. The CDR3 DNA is TGTGCCACCAGCAGAGGAGGTGGAGCCAAAAACATTCAGTACTTC. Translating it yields CATSRGGGAKNIQYF.